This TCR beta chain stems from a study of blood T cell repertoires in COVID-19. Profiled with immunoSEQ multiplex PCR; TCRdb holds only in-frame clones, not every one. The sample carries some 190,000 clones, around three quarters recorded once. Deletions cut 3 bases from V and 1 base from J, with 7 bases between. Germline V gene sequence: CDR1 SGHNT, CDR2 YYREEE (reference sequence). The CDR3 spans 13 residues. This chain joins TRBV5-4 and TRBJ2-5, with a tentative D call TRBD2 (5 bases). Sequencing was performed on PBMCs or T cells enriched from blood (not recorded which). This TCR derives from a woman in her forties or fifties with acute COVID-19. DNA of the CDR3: TGTGCCAGCAGCTGGGAGTTCCAAGAGACCCAGTACTTC. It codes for CASSWEFQETQYF.